Listed below are T cell receptor beta chains from one sample, sequenced in a study of T cells in Graves' hyperthyroidism and ophthalmopathy. TCRdb re-derived calls from the multiplex PCR reads in MiXCR, one entry per CDR3 protein. The table has 650,000 to 700,000 distinct CDR3 sequences, 17% seen once. The source material was blood. Receptors originate from a man in his fifties or sixties with Graves' hyperthyroidism. Both conserved end residues are part of each CDR3. The D gene is left open where the match is weak. For some rows the clone size is stated as once, few or many, or as a class when expanded; others skip it.

cdr3_length,d_call,j_call,clone_size,v_call,cdr3_aa,cdr3_nt
11,.,TRBJ1-2,many,TRBV28,CASSYRRGYTF,TGTGCCAGCAGTTACAGGCGCGGCTACACCTTC
13,.,TRBJ2-2,.,TRBV16,CASSYKNAGELFF,TGTGCCAGCTCCTACAAAAACGCCGGGGAGCTGTTTTTT
16,TRBD1,TRBJ1-4,many,TRBV5-1,CASSQSSGQTNEKLFF,TGCGCCAGCAGCCAGAGCTCGGGACAGACTAATGAAAAACTGTTTTTT
14,.,TRBJ2-5,once,TRBV9,CASSVGFFQETQYF,TGTGCCAGCAGCGTAGGTTTCTTCCAAGAGACCCAGTACTTC
13,.,TRBJ2-4,.,TRBV30,CAWNPKTKNIQYF,TGTGCCTGGAATCCGAAAACCAAAAACATTCAGTACTTC
16,TRBD2,TRBJ2-1,few,TRBV6-6,CASSYSGGRARDEQFF,TGTGCCAGCAGTTACTCTGGCGGGAGGGCCAGAGATGAGCAGTTCTTC
14,.,TRBJ2-7,many,TRBV27,CASSLKDRHYEQYF,TGTGCCAGCAGTTTGAAGGACAGACACTACGAGCAGTACTTC
14,TRBD1,TRBJ2-7,.,TRBV28,CASSRHTGGYEQYF,TGTGCCAGCAGTAGGCACACAGGGGGCTACGAGCAGTACTTC
15,.,TRBJ1-2,.,TRBV9,CASSPFGPTNYGYTF,TGTGCCAGCAGCCCTTTTGGACCGACTAACTATGGCTACACCTTC
14,TRBD2,TRBJ2-1,.,TRBV29-1,CSFALLAGAVEQFF,TGCAGCTTCGCTTTACTAGCGGGAGCTGTTGAGCAGTTCTTC
19,TRBD2,TRBJ2-3,.,TRBV7-9,CASSLYTGRGLARTDTQYF,TGTGCCAGCAGCTTATATACGGGGAGGGGACTAGCGCGCACAGATACGCAGTATTTT
14,.,TRBJ2-2,.,TRBV9,CASSVIAGSGELFF,TGTGCCAGCAGCGTGATTGCAGGGAGCGGGGAGCTGTTTTTT
13,.,TRBJ1-5,.,TRBV12-3/TRBV12-4,CASSSTQGAAQHF,TGTGCCAGCAGTTCTACACAGGGAGCTGCCCAGCATTTT
14,TRBD1,TRBJ1-5,.,TRBV3-1,CASSGGTGDQPQHF,TGTGCCAGCAGCGGTGGGACAGGGGATCAGCCCCAGCATTTT
15,TRBD2,TRBJ2-5,few,TRBV20-1,CSAGLVGAPQETQYF,TGCAGTGCTGGACTAGTAGGGGCGCCCCAAGAGACCCAGTACTTC
13,.,TRBJ2-7,few,TRBV7-2,CASSPPLADEQYF,TGTGCCAGCAGCCCCCCCCTGGCAGACGAGCAGTACTTC
18,TRBD2,TRBJ2-7,few,TRBV13,CASSSGLAGGVSSYEQYF,TGTGCCAGCAGCTCCGGACTAGCGGGAGGCGTGAGCTCCTACGAGCAGTACTTC
15,.,TRBJ1-6,few,TRBV5-8,CASSLIEGGYSPLHF,TGTGCCAGCAGCTTGATCGAGGGAGGATACTCACCCCTCCACTTT
15,TRBD1,TRBJ2-4,.,TRBV6-1,CASNKQGVAKNIQYF,TGTGCCAGCAATAAACAGGGGGTAGCCAAAAACATTCAGTACTTC
13,.,TRBJ1-5,many,TRBV2,CAGGTYSNQPQHF,TGTGCCGGAGGAACTTATAGCAATCAGCCCCAGCATTTT
15,.,TRBJ1-5,many,TRBV2,CASSEEVAPSRPQHF,TGTGCCAGCAGTGAAGAGGTGGCGCCGTCTCGGCCCCAGCATTTT
16,.,TRBJ1-5,many,TRBV28,CASSSPTAAHNQPQHF,TGTGCCAGCAGCTCCCCAACGGCGGCCCATAATCAGCCCCAGCATTTT
14,TRBD1,TRBJ2-7,many,TRBV10-3,CAISGSGQGYEQYF,TGTGCCATCAGTGGCTCGGGACAGGGCTACGAGCAGTACTTC
15,TRBD2,TRBJ2-2,many,TRBV7-8,CASSLGLSHTGELFF,TGTGCCAGCAGCTTGGGACTATCTCACACCGGGGAGCTGTTTTTT
16,.,TRBJ2-2,.,TRBV18,CASSPLRNLATGELFF,TGTGCCAGCTCACCACTACGGAACCTAGCCACCGGGGAGCTGTTTTTT
15,.,TRBJ1-2,many,TRBV27,CASSSPGGLISGYTF,TGTGCCAGCAGTAGCCCCGGGGGGTTGATCTCCGGCTACACCTTC
18,TRBD1,TRBJ2-1,.,TRBV11-2,CASSLAPRTGIGYNEQFF,TGTGCCAGCAGCTTAGCCCCTCGGACAGGGATCGGATACAATGAGCAGTTCTTC
13,TRBD1,TRBJ2-7,.,TRBV9,CASSVGTGGEQYF,TGTGCCAGCAGCGTTGGGACAGGGGGCGAGCAGTACTTC
20,TRBD2,TRBJ2-1,many,TRBV11-2,CASSLDLNSGGWRGYNEQFF,TGTGCCAGCAGCTTAGATCTGAATAGCGGGGGCTGGAGGGGTTACAATGAGCAGTTCTTC
14,TRBD2,TRBJ2-7,few,TRBV10-1,CASSEGRETYEQYF,TGCGCCAGCAGTGAGGGGCGGGAGACCTACGAGCAGTACTTC
14,.,TRBJ2-7,.,TRBV13,CASSHEQRWYEQYF,TGTGCCAGCAGCCACGAACAGAGGTGGTACGAGCAGTACTTC
15,.,TRBJ1-2,once,TRBV6-5,CASSYDSMRAYGYTF,TGTGCCAGCAGTTATGACTCAATGAGGGCCTATGGCTACACCTTC
18,.,TRBJ1-2,once,TRBV5-1,CASSLGYSPREDGTGYTF,TGCGCCAGCAGCTTGGGGTATTCACCCCGGGAAGACGGAACTGGCTACACCTTC
16,TRBD1,TRBJ1-5,few,TRBV2,CASSDRGRESNQPQHF,TGTGCCAGCAGCGACAGGGGGAGGGAGAGCAATCAGCCCCAGCATTTT
14,.,TRBJ1-1,many,TRBV28,CASRRGGRGTEAFF,TGTGCCAGCAGGAGGGGAGGGAGAGGCACTGAAGCTTTCTTT
16,.,TRBJ2-1,many,TRBV14,CASSQDWTTIYNEQFF,TGTGCCAGCAGCCAAGATTGGACTACGATATACAATGAGCAGTTCTTC